This T cell receptor beta chain was observed in a study of cytomegalovirus exposure and HLA in healthy donors. Broader study findings: Some V segments, TRBV6-2 and TRBV6-3 among them, were indistinguishable and were therefore excluded. In a later analysis, TCR beta V- and J-gene trimming showed a link to a missense DCLRE1C variant. Cytomegalovirus association was listed for about 180 TCR beta chains.

The length of the CDR3 is 16 residues. The germline gives CDR1 KGHSH, CDR2 LQKENI. The germline V and J ends were trimmed by 3 bases and 0 bases, with 13 bases remaining between them. The PCR used 60 Vbeta and 13 Jbeta primers. Profiling relied on immunoSEQ multiplex PCR, and the TCRdb table lists in-frame clones only, not all of them. The repertoire shows under 200,000 clones; the top ten hold 0.7% to 0.8%. Participants comprised healthy donors of bone marrow. Note on this clone: As yet, its antigen is unknown.

The sample comprised PBMCs. The chain employs TRBV18 and TRBJ2-3; D might be TRBD1 (6 bases). This receptor was obtained from a woman younger than 35 in good health and CMV-seropositive. For the CDR3, the DNA is TGTGCCAGCTCACCCCAATCAGGGGCGAGCACAGATACGCAGTATTTT. It translates to CASSPQSGASTDTQYF.